The clone carrying this T cell receptor beta chain has ten or more counts. Antigen: not known. These data belong to a study of CD8 T cells in ankylosing spondylitis. General observations from the study: Matched ankylosing spondylitis synovial fluid reportedly contained a significantly enriched population of disease-linked clones. In ankylosing spondylitis blood, a motif of roughly 8 highly homologous TCR beta variants appeared characteristic. Previously reported in reactive arthritis synovial fluid and blood were some of the motif variants. Clones that were linked to disease were CD8+ and were relatively rare in peripheral blood.

The CDR3 has 12 residues. Deletions cut 2 bases from V and 10 bases from J, with 15 bases between. CDR1 DFQATT and CDR2 SNEGSKA come from the germline V gene (reference sequence). The authors made TCR beta libraries by quantitative 5'-RACE with molecular barcodes. From the 5' RACE reads, TCRdb called clonotypes with MiXCR, one entry per CDR3 protein. The sample lists fewer than 550,000 distinct CDR3 sequences, over 4% occurring once. The material sequenced was blood, either unsorted or a sorted T cell fraction (not recorded which). This receptor was obtained from a male donor with ankylosing spondylitis. The V gene is TRBV20-1, the J gene TRBJ2-7; D tentatively fits TRBD1 or TRBD2 (5 bases each). This CDR3 reads CSARQTGTRQYF. DNA for the CDR3: TGCAGTGCTAGACAGACTGGGACCCGACAGTACTTC.